Below, 8 T cell receptor beta chains from the same sample are listed, as sequenced in a study of blood T cell repertoires in COVID-19 (TCRdb year 2020). Libraries were built with the immunoSEQ multiplex PCR assay. As stored in TCRdb, this immuneACCESS dataset retains in-frame rearrangements with V and J assigned. A fraction of the clones does not appear; measured against another copy, unresolved V genes explain less than half of the discrepancy, and the remainder lacks a known reason. Recorded for this sample are tens of thousands of clones; roughly 87% of them occurred a single time. The ten largest clones add up to more than 3% of the sample. The sequencing input was peripheral blood. The receptors were gathered from a man aged 35-49 years with COVID-19, enrolled during active disease.

V and J are TRBV12-3 or TRBV12-4 and TRBJ1-1; no firm D call. Trimming took off 6 bases at V and 11 bases at J, with 16 bases between the two ends. The length of the CDR3 is 12 residues. CDR3 coding DNA: TGTGCCAGCAGCCAGATCCAAGGGAGTGCTTTCTTT. This sequence encodes CASSQIQGSAFF.

The chain has TRBV18 and TRBJ2-2; D remains unclear. The CDR3 has 12 amino acids. The germline V gene encodes CDR1 KGHSH and CDR2 LQKENI. The V end lost 2 bases, the J end lost 11 bases, and 9 bases lay between the germline ends. The CDR3 spells CASSPSPFELFF. CDR3 in DNA: TGTGCCAGCTCACCATCCCCCTTCGAGCTGTTTTTT.

This clone occurred once. This rearrangement joins TRBV11-2 to TRBJ2-3, with TRBD2 identical over 9 bases. J lost 2 bases, V lost 5 bases, and 8 bases had no gene match. CDR1 is SGHAT and CDR2 is FQNNGV in the germline V gene. The CDR3 covers 16 residues. CDR3 coding DNA: TGTGCCAGCAGCCACACTCTAGCGGGAATCACAGATACGCAGTATTTT. This gives the protein CASSHTLAGITDTQYF.

The rearrangement joins TRBV30 to TRBJ1-1, with D possibly TRBD1 on 5 matching bases. The CDR3 totals 15 residues. Between the trimmed V and J ends, which lost 3 bases and 7 bases, there was a span of 21 bases. Germline CDR1 reads GTSNPN; CDR2 reads SVGIG (reference sequence). CDR3 coding DNA: TGTGCCTGGAGGGGTACCGGGGGGAGCAGAGGTGAAGCTTTCTTT. It encodes CAWRGTGGSRGEAFF.

Regarding this clone: At one of its ends the junction is not consistent with the germline gene, which may arise from a read error. The genes are TRBV7-7 and TRBJ2-3; the match to TRBD2 covers 14 bases. The CDR3 has 16 residues. Germline CDR1 and CDR2: SSHAT and FNYEAQ (reference sequence). CDR3 in amino acids: CASSPGLAGATDTQYF. DNA for the CDR3: TGTGCTAGCAGCCCGGGACTAGCGGGGGCCACAGATACGCAGTATTTT.

This sequence joins TRBV5-6 and TRBJ2-4, with TRBD2 matching over 7 bases. The V segment lost 2 bases and the J segment 6 bases; nucleotides outside the gene matches: 5. The CDR3 totals 14 residues. Germline lookup yields CDR1 SGHDT and CDR2 YYEEEE. CDR3 in DNA: TGTGCCAGCAGCTTCGAGCGGGGTGGAAACATTCAGTACTTC. This gives the protein CASSFERGGNIQYF.

V and J are TRBV5-1 and TRBJ1-1; D is unresolved. The CDR3 spans 14 residues. V dropped 3 bases and J dropped 4 bases, with 13 bases sitting between them. Germline CDR1 reads SGHRS; CDR2 reads YFSETQ. The CDR3 nucleotides are TGCGCCAGCAGCTCGGTCGGGGAAGGCACTGAAGCTTTCTTT. Translation gives CASSSVGEGTEAFF.

The chain is built from TRBV7-3 and TRBJ2-3, with TRBD2 matching over 11 bases. Looked up from germline, CDR1 is SGHTA and CDR2 is FQGTGA. There are 15 residues in the CDR3. The trim removed 5 bases at V and 5 bases at J, leaving 6 bases unmatched. Here the CDR3 DNA reads TGTGCCAGCAGCCCAACTAGCGGGAGCGGAGATACGCAGTATTTT. Its protein is CASSPTSGSGDTQYF.